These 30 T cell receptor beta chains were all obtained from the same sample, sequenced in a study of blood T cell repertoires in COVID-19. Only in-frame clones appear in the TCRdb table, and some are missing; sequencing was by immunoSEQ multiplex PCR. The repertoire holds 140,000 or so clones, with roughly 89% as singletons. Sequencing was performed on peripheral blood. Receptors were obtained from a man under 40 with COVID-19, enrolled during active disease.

The CDR3 DNA reads TGTGCCAGCAGCGTAGACCTAGCGGGAGATAGAACAGATACGCAGTATTTT. Its protein is CASSVDLAGDRTDTQYF. The rearrangement links TRBV9 to TRBJ2-3, with TRBD2 identical over 10 bases. This CDR3 is 17 amino acids long. The V gene end was trimmed by 0 bases and the J gene end by 3 bases; junction bases not matched to a gene: 7. Germline-derived CDR1 and CDR2 are SGDLS and YYNGEE. Variable domain in full (rest from reference TRBV9 and TRBJ2-3): DSGVTQTPKHLITATGQRVTLRCSPRSGDLSVYWYQQSLDQGLQFLIQYYNGEERAKGNILERFSAQQFPDLHSELNLSSLELGDSALYFCASSVDLAGDRTDTQYFGPGTRLTVL.

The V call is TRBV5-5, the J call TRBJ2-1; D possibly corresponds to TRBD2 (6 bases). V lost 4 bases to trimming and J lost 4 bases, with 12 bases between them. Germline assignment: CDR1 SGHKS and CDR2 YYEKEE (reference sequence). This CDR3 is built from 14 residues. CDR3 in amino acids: CASSPLAPYNEQFF. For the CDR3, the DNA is TGTGCCAGCAGCCCCCTAGCGCCTTACAATGAGCAGTTCTTC.

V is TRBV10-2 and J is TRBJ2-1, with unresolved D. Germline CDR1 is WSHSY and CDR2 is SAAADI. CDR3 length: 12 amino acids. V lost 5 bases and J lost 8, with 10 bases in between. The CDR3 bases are TGCGCCAGCAGTTTTTTAGTCGATGAGCAGTTCTTC. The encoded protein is CASSFLVDEQFF.

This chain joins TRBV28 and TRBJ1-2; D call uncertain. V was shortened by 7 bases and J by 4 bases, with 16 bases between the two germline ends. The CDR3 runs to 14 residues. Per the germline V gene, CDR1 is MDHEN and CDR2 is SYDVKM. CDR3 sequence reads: CASNDTPGGYGYTF. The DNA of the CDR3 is TGTGCCAGCAACGATACTCCCGGAGGCTATGGCTACACCTTC.

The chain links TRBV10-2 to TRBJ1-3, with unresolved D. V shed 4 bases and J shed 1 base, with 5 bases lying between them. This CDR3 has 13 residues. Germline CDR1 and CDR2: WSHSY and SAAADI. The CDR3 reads CASSVQSGNTIYF. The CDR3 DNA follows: TGCGCCAGCAGTGTACAGTCTGGAAACACCATATATTTT.

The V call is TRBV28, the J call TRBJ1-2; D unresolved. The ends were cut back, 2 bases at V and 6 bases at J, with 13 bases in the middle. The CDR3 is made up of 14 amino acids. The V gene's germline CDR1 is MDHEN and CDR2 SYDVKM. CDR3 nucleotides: TGTGCCAGCAGTTTAAGTCTCAGAGGAGATGGCTACACCTTC. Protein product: CASSLSLRGDGYTF.

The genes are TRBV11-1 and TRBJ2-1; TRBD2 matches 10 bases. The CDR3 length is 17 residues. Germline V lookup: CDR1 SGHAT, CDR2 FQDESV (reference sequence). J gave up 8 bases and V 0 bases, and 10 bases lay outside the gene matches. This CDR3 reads CASSLAGASGSTHEQFF. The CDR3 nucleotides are TGTGCCAGCAGCTTAGCGGGTGCTAGCGGGAGTACCCATGAGCAGTTCTTC.

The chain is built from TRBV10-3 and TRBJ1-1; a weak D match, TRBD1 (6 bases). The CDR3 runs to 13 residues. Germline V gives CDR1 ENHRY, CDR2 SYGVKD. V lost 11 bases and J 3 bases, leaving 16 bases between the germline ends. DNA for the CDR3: TGTGCCTCTTGTCAGGGGTTACACACTGAAGCTTTCTTT. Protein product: CASCQGLHTEAFF.

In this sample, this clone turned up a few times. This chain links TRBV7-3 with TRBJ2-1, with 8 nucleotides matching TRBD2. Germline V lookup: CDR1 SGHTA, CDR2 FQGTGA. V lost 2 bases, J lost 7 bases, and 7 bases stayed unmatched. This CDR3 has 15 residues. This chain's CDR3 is CASSLQAGVNNEQFF. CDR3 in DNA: TGTGCCAGCAGCTTACAAGCGGGAGTAAATAATGAGCAGTTCTTC.

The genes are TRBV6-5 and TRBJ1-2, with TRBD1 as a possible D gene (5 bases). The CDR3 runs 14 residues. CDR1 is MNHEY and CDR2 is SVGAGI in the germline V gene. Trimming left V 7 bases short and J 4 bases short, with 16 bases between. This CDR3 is CASITSTGGYGYTF. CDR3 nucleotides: TGTGCCAGCATTACCTCCACGGGGGGCTATGGCTACACCTTC.

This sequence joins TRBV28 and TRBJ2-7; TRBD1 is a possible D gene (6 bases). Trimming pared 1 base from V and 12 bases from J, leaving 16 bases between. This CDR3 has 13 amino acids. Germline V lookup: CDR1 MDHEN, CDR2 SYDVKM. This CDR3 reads CASSLSAGASPYF. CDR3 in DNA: TGTGCCAGCAGTTTATCGGCAGGGGCCTCCCCGTACTTC.

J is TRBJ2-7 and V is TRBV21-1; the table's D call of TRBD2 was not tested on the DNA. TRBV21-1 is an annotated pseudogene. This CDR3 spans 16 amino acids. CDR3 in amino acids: CASTADFRTSGYEQYF. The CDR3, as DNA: TGTGCCAGCACCGCAGACTTTAGGACTAGCGGCTACGAGCAGTACTTC.

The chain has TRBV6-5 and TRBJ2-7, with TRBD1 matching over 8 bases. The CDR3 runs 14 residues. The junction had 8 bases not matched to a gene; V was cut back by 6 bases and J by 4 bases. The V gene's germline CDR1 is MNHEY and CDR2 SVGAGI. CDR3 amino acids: CASRDRAGFYEQYF. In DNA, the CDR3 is TGTGCCAGCAGGGACAGGGCAGGGTTTTACGAGCAGTACTTC.

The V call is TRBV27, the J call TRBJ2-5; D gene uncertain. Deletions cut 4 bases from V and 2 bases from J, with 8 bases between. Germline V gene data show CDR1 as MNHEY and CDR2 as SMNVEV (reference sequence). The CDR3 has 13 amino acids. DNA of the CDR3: TGTGCCAGCAGTTCAACCTATCAAGAGACCCAGTACTTC. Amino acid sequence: CASSSTYQETQYF.

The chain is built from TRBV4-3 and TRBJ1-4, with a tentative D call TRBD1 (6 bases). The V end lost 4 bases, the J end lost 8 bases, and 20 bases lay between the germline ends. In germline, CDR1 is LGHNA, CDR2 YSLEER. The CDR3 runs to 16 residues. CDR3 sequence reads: CASSPTAGAPGEKLFF. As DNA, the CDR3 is TGCGCCAGCAGCCCGACGGCGGGGGCTCCGGGGGAAAAACTGTTTTTT.

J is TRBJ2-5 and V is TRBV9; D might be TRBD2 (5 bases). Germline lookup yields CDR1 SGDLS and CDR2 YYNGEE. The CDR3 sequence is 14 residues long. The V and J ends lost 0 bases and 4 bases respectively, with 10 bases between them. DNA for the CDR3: TGTGCCAGCAGCGTAGACCACGGACTAGAGACCCAGTACTTC. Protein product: CASSVDHGLETQYF.

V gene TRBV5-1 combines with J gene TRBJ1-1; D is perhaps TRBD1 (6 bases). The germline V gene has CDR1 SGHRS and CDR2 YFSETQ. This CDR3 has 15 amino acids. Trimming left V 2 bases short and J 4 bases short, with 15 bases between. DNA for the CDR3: TGCGCCAGCAGCTTAGGGGCCCGAGGGGGCACTGAAGCTTTCTTT. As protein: CASSLGARGGTEAFF.

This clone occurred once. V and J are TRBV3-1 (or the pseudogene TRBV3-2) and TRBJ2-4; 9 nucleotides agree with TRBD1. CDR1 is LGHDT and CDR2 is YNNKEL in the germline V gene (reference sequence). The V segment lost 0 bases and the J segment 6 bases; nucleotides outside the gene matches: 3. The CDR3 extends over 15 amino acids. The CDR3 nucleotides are TGTGCCAGCAGCCAAGAGACAGGGGGAAGAAACATTCAGTACTTC. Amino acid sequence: CASSQETGGRNIQYF.

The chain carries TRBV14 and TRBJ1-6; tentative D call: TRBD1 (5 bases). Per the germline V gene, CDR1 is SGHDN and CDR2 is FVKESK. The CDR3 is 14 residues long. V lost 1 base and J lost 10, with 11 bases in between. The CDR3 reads CASSQANQGSPLHF. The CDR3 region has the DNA TGTGCCAGCAGCCAAGCCAACCAGGGATCACCCCTCCACTTT.

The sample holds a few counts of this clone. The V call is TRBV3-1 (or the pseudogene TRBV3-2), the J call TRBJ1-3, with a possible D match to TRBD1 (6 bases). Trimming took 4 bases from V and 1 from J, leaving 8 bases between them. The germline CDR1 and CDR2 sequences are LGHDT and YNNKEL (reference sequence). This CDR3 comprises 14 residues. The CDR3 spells CASSRTVSGNTIYF. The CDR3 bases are TGTGCCAGCAGCCGGACAGTTTCTGGAAACACCATATATTTT.

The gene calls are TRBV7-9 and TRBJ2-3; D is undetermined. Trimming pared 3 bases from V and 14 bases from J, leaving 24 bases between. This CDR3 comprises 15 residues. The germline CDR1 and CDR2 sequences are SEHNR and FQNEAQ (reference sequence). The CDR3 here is CASSFSTFYRFSSYF. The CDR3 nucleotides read TGTGCCAGCAGCTTCTCGACTTTCTACCGCTTTTCGTCGTATTTT.

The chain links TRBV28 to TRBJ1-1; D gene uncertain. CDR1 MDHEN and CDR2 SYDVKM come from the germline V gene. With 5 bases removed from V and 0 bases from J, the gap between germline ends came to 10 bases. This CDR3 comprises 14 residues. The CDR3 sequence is CASSRRSLNTEAFF. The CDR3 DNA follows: TGTGCCAGCAGTCGGAGGTCCTTGAACACTGAAGCTTTCTTT.

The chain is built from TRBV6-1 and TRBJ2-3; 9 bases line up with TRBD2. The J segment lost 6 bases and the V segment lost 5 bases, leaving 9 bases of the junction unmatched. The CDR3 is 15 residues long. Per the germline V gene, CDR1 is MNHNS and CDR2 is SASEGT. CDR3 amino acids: CASSWKAGGPDTQYF. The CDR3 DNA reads TGTGCCAGCAGTTGGAAGGCGGGAGGGCCGGATACGCAGTATTTT.

CDR3 protein: CASSERARTSSYEQYF. CDR3 bases: TGTGCCAGCAGTGAACGGGCCAGGACAAGCTCCTACGAGCAGTACTTC. This chain uses TRBV25-1 with TRBJ2-7, with D possibly TRBD1 on 5 matching bases. This CDR3 comprises 16 residues. In germline, CDR1 is MGHDK, CDR2 SYGVNS. The V gene lost 2 bases and the J gene lost 0 bases, with 14 bases spanning the gap.

Here the CDR3 reads CASSRSGTEETQYF. In nucleotides, the CDR3 is TGTGCCAGCAGCCGTAGCGGGACCGAAGAGACCCAGTACTTC. The chain couples TRBV13 to TRBJ2-5, with 8 bases matching TRBD2. Germline loops: CDR1 PRHDT, CDR2 FYEKMQ (reference sequence). There are 14 residues in the CDR3. The V and J ends lost 5 bases and 3 bases, in that order; junction bases with no gene match: 5. Full variable domain (outside the CDR3, taken from reference TRBV13 and TRBJ2-5): AAGVIQSPRHLIKEKRETATLKCYPIPRHDTVYWYQQGPGQDPQFLISFYEKMQSDKGSIPDRFSAQQFSDYHSELNMSSLELGDSALYFCASSRSGTEETQYFGPGTRLLVL.

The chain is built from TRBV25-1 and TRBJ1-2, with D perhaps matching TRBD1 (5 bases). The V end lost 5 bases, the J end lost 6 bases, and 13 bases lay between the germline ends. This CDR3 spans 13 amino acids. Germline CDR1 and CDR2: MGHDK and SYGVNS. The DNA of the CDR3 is TGTGCCAGCAGTCAAAAGGGGTGGAATGGCTACACCTTC. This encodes CASSQKGWNGYTF.

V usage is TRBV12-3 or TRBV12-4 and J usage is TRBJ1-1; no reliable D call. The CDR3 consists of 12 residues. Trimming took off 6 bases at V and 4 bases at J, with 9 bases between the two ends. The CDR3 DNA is TGTGCCAGCAGCCCGCGGGTCACTGAAGCTTTCTTT. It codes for CASSPRVTEAFF.

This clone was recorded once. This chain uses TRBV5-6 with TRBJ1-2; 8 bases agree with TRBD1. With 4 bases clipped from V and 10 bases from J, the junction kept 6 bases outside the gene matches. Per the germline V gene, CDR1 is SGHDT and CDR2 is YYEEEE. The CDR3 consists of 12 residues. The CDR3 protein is CASSPDRGSYTF. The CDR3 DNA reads TGTGCCAGCAGCCCAGACAGGGGTTCCTACACCTTC.

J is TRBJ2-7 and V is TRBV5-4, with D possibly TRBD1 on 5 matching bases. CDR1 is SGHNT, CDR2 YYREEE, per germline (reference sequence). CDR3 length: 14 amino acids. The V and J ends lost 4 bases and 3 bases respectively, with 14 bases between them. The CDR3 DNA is TGTGCCAGCAGCCCCAGGGCAGGAGTCTACGAGCAGTACTTC. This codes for CASSPRAGVYEQYF.

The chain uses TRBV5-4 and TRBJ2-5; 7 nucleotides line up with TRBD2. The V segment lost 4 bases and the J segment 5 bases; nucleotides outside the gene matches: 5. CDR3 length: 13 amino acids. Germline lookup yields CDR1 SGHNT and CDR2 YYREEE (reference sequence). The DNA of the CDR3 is TGTGCCAGCAGCCCAAACGGGGGGGAGACCCAGTACTTC. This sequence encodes CASSPNGGETQYF.